Listed below are T cell receptor beta chains from one sample, sequenced in a study of shared clonotypes between healthy human individuals. Libraries were prepared by immunoSEQ multiplex PCR; TCRdb keeps only in-frame clonotypes and omits some of them. Of about 2.1 million clones listed, around 93% are singletons. The specimen sequenced was naive CD8+ T cells from PBMCs. These receptors came from a young man in good health. Some clones in this sample may be carry-over from other donors' samples. CDR3s include the opening cysteine and the closing phenylalanine or tryptophan. D genes are given only for firm matches. The size entry is marked missing in some rows and otherwise reads once, few, many or a size class.

D: TRBD1
J: TRBJ1-2
size: -
V: TRBV13
length: 16
DNA: TGTGCCAGCAGCTTAGGCCGTACAGGGGCCCGCTATGGCTACACCTTC
CDR3: CASSLGRTGARYGYTF

D: TRBD1
J: TRBJ2-7
size: -
V: TRBV29-1
length: 12
DNA: TGCAGCGTTAAGGGGGCGCGGAACGAGCAGTACTTC
CDR3: CSVKGARNEQYF

D: -
J: TRBJ2-7
size: -
V: TRBV4-3
length: 15
DNA: TGCGCCAGCAGCCAAGATGGGACCGCATCCTACGAGCAGTACTTC
CDR3: CASSQDGTASYEQYF

D: TRBD1
J: TRBJ2-2
size: -
V: TRBV27
length: 14
DNA: TGTGCCAGCAGTTTTGGGACAGTGACCGGGGAGCTGTTTTTT
CDR3: CASSFGTVTGELFF

D: -
J: TRBJ2-7
size: -
V: TRBV14
length: 16
DNA: TGTGCCAGCAGCCAAGGGGGACTCGCGGGGTACTACGAGCAGTACTTC
CDR3: CASSQGGLAGYYEQYF

D: TRBD2
J: TRBJ2-7
size: -
V: TRBV6-1
length: 15
DNA: TGTGCCAGCAGTGGTCGGTGGAGCGGGAACTACGAGCAGTACTTC
CDR3: CASSGRWSGNYEQYF

D: -
J: TRBJ2-5
size: -
V: TRBV7-9
length: 14
DNA: TGTGCCAGCAGTGCCGACAGGCGGCAAGAGACCCAGTACTTC
CDR3: CASSADRRQETQYF

D: TRBD2
J: TRBJ2-3
size: once
V: TRBV15
length: 16
DNA: TGTGCCACCAGCAGAGGCCGGGAGGTAGGCACAGATACGCAGTATTTT
CDR3: CATSRGREVGTDTQYF

D: TRBD2
J: TRBJ2-7
size: -
V: TRBV27
length: 14
DNA: TGTGCCAGCAGTCTGGGACTAGCCGCCTACGAGCAGTACTTC
CDR3: CASSLGLAAYEQYF

D: TRBD2
J: TRBJ2-1
size: few
V: TRBV19
length: 15
DNA: TGTGCCAGTAACGATAGGACTAGCGGGAGTTTTGAGCAGTTCTTC
CDR3: CASNDRTSGSFEQFF

D: -
J: TRBJ1-2
size: -
V: TRBV7-9
length: 14
DNA: TGTGCCAGCAGCTTTCAGGGGCGCTCGGATGGCTACACCTTC
CDR3: CASSFQGRSDGYTF

D: -
J: TRBJ2-3
size: -
V: TRBV5-1
length: 16
DNA: TGCGCCAGCAGCTTGTATGTCACCCGGACAGCAGATACGCAGTATTTT
CDR3: CASSLYVTRTADTQYF

D: TRBD2
J: TRBJ2-7
size: -
V: TRBV7-9
length: 15
DNA: TGTGCCAGTAACCGGTTCCGGGAGGGCCTCTACGAGCAGTACTTC
CDR3: CASNRFREGLYEQYF

D: TRBD1
J: TRBJ1-2
size: -
V: TRBV28
length: 15
DNA: TGTGCCAGCAGTTCCAACAGGGGCACCAAAGCGGGCTACACCTTC
CDR3: CASSSNRGTKAGYTF

D: TRBD2
J: TRBJ2-1
size: -
V: TRBV7-2
length: 14
DNA: TGTGCCAGCAGCCTTAGCGGCGGGGGGAATGAGCAGTTCTTC
CDR3: CASSLSGGGNEQFF

D: -
J: TRBJ2-5
size: -
V: TRBV7-8
length: 14
DNA: TGTGCCAGCACCCCCGCCCAGCGGCGGAGGGCCCAGTACTTC
CDR3: CASTPAQRRRAQYF

D: -
J: TRBJ2-5
size: -
V: TRBV15
length: 15
DNA: TGTGCCACCAGCAGAACTCCGAGGGGGGTAGAGACCCAGTACTTC
CDR3: CATSRTPRGVETQYF

D: -
J: TRBJ2-2
size: -
V: TRBV4-1
length: 15
DNA: TGCGCCAGCAGCCAAGGCCCTAGCGTAGTCGGGGAGCTGTTTTTT
CDR3: CASSQGPSVVGELFF

D: TRBD1
J: TRBJ1-5
size: -
V: TRBV28
length: 14
DNA: TGTGCCAGCAGCCGCGGACAGGACCATCAGCCCCAGCATTTT
CDR3: CASSRGQDHQPQHF

D: TRBD1
J: TRBJ2-3
size: -
V: TRBV5-6
length: 13
DNA: TGTGCCAGCACCGGGACAGGGTTGGATACGCAGTATTTT
CDR3: CASTGTGLDTQYF

D: TRBD1
J: TRBJ1-1
size: few
V: TRBV7-2
length: 13
DNA: TGTGCCAGCAGCCCCAGGGGGGCCACTGAAGCTTTCTTT
CDR3: CASSPRGATEAFF

D: TRBD1
J: TRBJ2-1
size: -
V: TRBV7-3
length: 13
DNA: TGTGCCAGCAGCTCCCGACAGGGAGATGAGCAGTTCTTC
CDR3: CASSSRQGDEQFF

D: -
J: TRBJ1-5
size: -
V: TRBV5-6
length: 12
DNA: TGTGCCAGCAGCTTGGGGGTAGCGCCCCAGCATTTT
CDR3: CASSLGVAPQHF

D: TRBD1
J: TRBJ1-2
size: -
V: TRBV9
length: 17
DNA: TGTGCCAGCAGCGGAGCCATAATGGGACAGGGGGCGAAAGGCTACACCTTC
CDR3: CASSGAIMGQGAKGYTF

D: -
J: TRBJ2-2
size: -
V: TRBV9
length: 15
DNA: TGTGCCAGCAGGGTGGGACTGGCAACAATCGGGGAGCTGTTTTTT
CDR3: CASRVGLATIGELFF

D: -
J: TRBJ2-7
size: -
V: TRBV5-4
length: 14
DNA: TGTGCCAGCAGCTTGTACGGGAACTCCTACGAGCAGTACTTC
CDR3: CASSLYGNSYEQYF

D: -
J: TRBJ1-2
size: once
V: TRBV9
length: 15
DNA: TGTGCCAGCAGCGTAGCCGCAGTGATGAACTATGGCTACACCTTC
CDR3: CASSVAAVMNYGYTF

D: -
J: TRBJ2-7
size: -
V: TRBV15
length: 14
DNA: TGTGCCACCAGCGGAGACAGAAACTACTACGAGCAGTACTTC
CDR3: CATSGDRNYYEQYF

D: -
J: TRBJ2-1
size: -
V: TRBV15
length: 15
DNA: TGTGCCACCAGCAGAGATGGGGGAATGGGAAATGAGCAGTTCTTC
CDR3: CATSRDGGMGNEQFF

D: TRBD2
J: TRBJ2-5
size: -
V: TRBV4-1
length: 16
DNA: TGCGCCAGCAGTGAGGGTCTAGCGGGGTCGCTTTGGACCCAGTACTTC
CDR3: CASSEGLAGSLWTQYF

D: -
J: TRBJ2-5
size: -
V: TRBV14
length: 16
DNA: TGTGCCAGCAGCCAAGTAGGGGGGCTAATCCAAGAGACCCAGTACTTC
CDR3: CASSQVGGLIQETQYF

D: -
J: TRBJ2-1
size: -
V: TRBV6-6
length: 12
DNA: TGTGCCAGCAGTTACGTTAGCGATGAGCAGTTCTTC
CDR3: CASSYVSDEQFF

D: TRBD1
J: TRBJ1-2
size: -
V: TRBV6-6
length: 14
DNA: TGTGCCAGCAGTGCCCGGGACAGGGGTCCGGGCTACACCTTC
CDR3: CASSARDRGPGYTF

D: TRBD1
J: TRBJ1-1
size: -
V: TRBV18
length: 17
DNA: TGTGCCAGCTCATCCACCGGGACAGGGTACGTTGTCACTGAAGCTTTCTTT
CDR3: CASSSTGTGYVVTEAFF

D: -
J: TRBJ2-7
size: -
V: TRBV6-5
length: 16
DNA: TGTGCCAGCAGTTACTCAGCCGGACAGATATCCTACGAGCAGTACTTC
CDR3: CASSYSAGQISYEQYF

D: TRBD2
J: TRBJ2-2
size: few
V: TRBV7-9
length: 17
DNA: TGTGCCAGCAGCTTAGGGACTAGCGGGAGGACCACCGGGGAGCTGTTTTTT
CDR3: CASSLGTSGRTTGELFF

D: -
J: TRBJ1-2
size: -
V: TRBV6-5
length: 14
DNA: TGTGCCAGCAGTCACCACAGGTTTTCGGATGGCTACACCTTC
CDR3: CASSHHRFSDGYTF

D: -
J: TRBJ1-2
size: once
V: TRBV19
length: 13
DNA: TGTGCCAGTACGGGCGGGGGGCCGCTAGGCTACACCTTC
CDR3: CASTGGGPLGYTF

D: TRBD1
J: TRBJ2-7
size: -
V: TRBV28
length: 13
DNA: TGTGCCAGCAGCTGGACAGGAGCCTACGAGCAGTACTTC
CDR3: CASSWTGAYEQYF

D: -
J: TRBJ1-1
size: -
V: TRBV2
length: 15
DNA: TGTGCCAGAAGGGGGACCACGGGCGTGCACACTGAAGCTTTCTTT
CDR3: CARRGTTGVHTEAFF

D: -
J: TRBJ1-1
size: -
V: TRBV5-5
length: 12
DNA: TGTGCCAGCAGCGACCGGAACACTGAAGCTTTCTTT
CDR3: CASSDRNTEAFF

D: -
J: TRBJ2-7
size: -
V: TRBV5-6
length: 14
DNA: TGTGCCAGCAGCGGCCGGACTTTCCCCTACGAGCAGTACTTC
CDR3: CASSGRTFPYEQYF

D: -
J: TRBJ2-2
size: -
V: TRBV6-1
length: 15
DNA: TGTGCCAGCAGGAAAGGACTGCTGAACACCGGGGAGCTGTTTTTT
CDR3: CASRKGLLNTGELFF

D: -
J: TRBJ2-7
size: once
V: TRBV5-4
length: 14
DNA: TGTGCCAGCAGCCCAAAAAGTACGGGGATCGAGCAGTACTTC
CDR3: CASSPKSTGIEQYF

D: -
J: TRBJ2-7
size: -
V: TRBV27
length: 13
DNA: TGTGCCAGCAGTTTATCGAGGGGATCCGAGCAGTACTTC
CDR3: CASSLSRGSEQYF

D: -
J: TRBJ1-1
size: -
V: TRBV5-1
length: 13
DNA: TGCGCCAGCAGCTCCTCTCTGGGTACTGAAGCTTTCTTT
CDR3: CASSSSLGTEAFF

D: TRBD1
J: TRBJ1-3
size: -
V: TRBV7-2
length: 18
DNA: TGTGCCAGCAGCCCAAGACAGGGTTTGTCAAGACTTGGAAACACCATATATTTT
CDR3: CASSPRQGLSRLGNTIYF

D: -
J: TRBJ2-1
size: -
V: TRBV11-2
length: 19
DNA: TGTGCCAGCAGCTTAGATCCTGCTTTGCGACGGAGGTCTAACAATGAGCAGTTCTTC
CDR3: CASSLDPALRRRSNNEQFF

D: -
J: TRBJ2-2
size: -
V: TRBV7-3
length: 13
DNA: TGTGCCAGCAGCTTAAGGAGTGCCGGGGAGCTGTTTTTT
CDR3: CASSLRSAGELFF

D: -
J: TRBJ2-1
size: -
V: TRBV14
length: 16
DNA: TGTGCCAGCAGCCAAGATTGGGTCGGGGGAGACAATGAGCAGTTCTTC
CDR3: CASSQDWVGGDNEQFF

D: -
J: TRBJ1-1
size: -
V: TRBV4-1
length: 14
DNA: TGCGCCAGCAGCCAAGTGGGCGAGAACACTGAAGCTTTCTTT
CDR3: CASSQVGENTEAFF